The 2 T cell receptor gamma chains listed next were all sequenced from one sample in a study of intestinal T cells in coeliac disease. Using roughly 200 ng of biopsy DNA, TRG was amplified with LymphoTrack primers. TCRdb re-called the multiplex PCR reads via CATT. The sample comprises approximately 1,600 gamma-chain clones, approximately 56% of which are singletons, and about 5% rests with the top ten. Genomic DNA came from ten roughly 4.9-µm formalin-fixed paraffin-embedded scrolls per case. Sequenced material: a duodenal biopsy. Source of these receptors: a human donor with celiac disease.

This chain joins TRGV8 and TRGJ1 or TRGJ2. V was clipped by 7 bases and J by 8 bases; unmatched bases: 11. This CDR3 region has 12 residues. CDR1 and CDR2 (germline): VENAVY, YDSYNSRV. The CDR3 loop is CATCKWGHKKLF. The DNA of the CDR3 is TGTGCCACCTGCAAGTGGGGTCATAAGAAACTCTTT.

This chain links TRGV8 with TRGJ1 or TRGJ2. Germline V CDR1 and CDR2: VENAVY, YDSYNSRV. The CDR3 runs to 9 residues. V was clipped by 12 bases and J by 3 bases; unmatched bases: 2. The CDR3 spells CAPYYKKLF. In DNA form, the CDR3 reads TGTGCCCCTTATTATAAGAAACTCTTT.